This T cell receptor (beta chain) was captured by sequencing in a study of technical replicates of blood from four donors. V lost 5 bases to trimming and J lost 7 bases, with 12 bases between them. This CDR3 has 12 residues. Per the germline V gene, CDR1 is SGHAT and CDR2 is FQDESV (reference sequence). This table comes from immunoSEQ multiplex PCR, and its TCRdb copy is limited to in-frame clones, with some not included. The table shows 55,000 to 75,000 clones, with roughly nine tenths occurring only once. The chain links TRBV11-1 to TRBJ2-7; D is perhaps TRBD1 (6 bases). Sequences were obtained from PBMCs. The TCR sequence derives from a human donor in good health. Some clones in this sample may be carry-over from other donors' samples. CDR3 residues: CASSPDREEQYF. The CDR3 DNA is TGTGCCAGCAGCCCGGACAGAGAAGAGCAGTACTTC.